Listed here are 21 T cell receptor beta chains from one sample, sequenced in a study of monozygotic twins with inflammatory bowel disease. From its re-call of the 5' RACE reads, TCRdb lists each CDR3 protein once, without DNA. Its listing shows approximately 300,000 distinct CDR3 sequences. The sequenced sample consisted of blood. The source is a human donor with ulcerative colitis or Crohn's disease, or a healthy co-twin of an affected twin (not recorded which).

The CDR3 loop reads CASRLRDRVLGEQYF. This sequence joins TRBV6-1 and TRBJ2-7; TCRdb's D call of TRBD1 is untestable without DNA. The germline V gene has CDR1 MNHNS and CDR2 SASEGT. The CDR3 length is 15 residues.

This sequence joins TRBV20-1 and TRBJ2-7. The germline V gene has CDR1 DFQATT and CDR2 SNEGSKA (reference sequence). This CDR3 spans 14 amino acids. The chain's CDR3 is CSATRTGSSYEQYF.

The rearrangement uses TRBV12-3 or TRBV12-4 and TRBJ1-1; TCRdb indicates TRBD1, and absent DNA this call remains unverified. CDR3 length equals 14 residues. CDR3 loop: CASSAGGGVGEAFF.

This sequence joins TRBV20-1 and TRBJ2-6. CDR3 length: 15 amino acids. Germline values: CDR1 DFQATT, CDR2 SNEGSKA (reference sequence). CDR3: CSARVANSGANVLTF.

The chain uses TRBV3-1 and TRBJ2-6; the D gene TCRdb calls, TRBD1, cannot be checked with no DNA. The CDR3 contains 18 residues. CDR1 is LGHDT and CDR2 is YNNKEL in the germline V gene (reference sequence). CDR3 in amino acids: CASSQDSGFFSGANVLTF.

This chain connects TRBV29-1 to TRBJ1-2; there is no DNA to check the TCRdb D call of TRBD1. This CDR3 region has 14 residues. Looked up from germline, CDR1 is SQVTM and CDR2 is ANQGSEA. The CDR3: CSVAGTASTYGYTF. The whole variable domain, filled in from reference TRBV29-1 and TRBJ1-2, reads SAVISQKPSRDICQRGTSLTIQCQVDSQVTMMFWYRQQPGQSLTLIATANQGSEATYESGFVIDKFPISRPNLTFSTLTVSNMSPEDSSIYLCSVAGTASTYGYTFGSGTRLTVV.

The chain combines TRBV7-9 with TRBJ2-5; the TCRdb call, TRBD1, lacks DNA for checking. Germline loops: CDR1 SEHNR, CDR2 FQNEAQ (reference sequence). The CDR3 extends over 15 amino acids. The CDR3 here is CASSFSTGGLETQYF.

The chain links TRBV6-2 or TRBV6-3 to TRBJ2-7. This CDR3 is 12 amino acids long. CDR1 is MNHEY and CDR2 is SVGEGT in the germline V gene. CDR3 sequence reads: CASSLLVYEQYF.

The chain joins TRBV12-3 or TRBV12-4 to TRBJ1-2; TCRdb indicates TRBD1, and absent DNA this call remains unverified. The CDR3 covers 13 residues. CDR3 in amino acids: CASRDSSNYGYTF.

CDR3 sequence: CASSPTQGFTEAFF. V usage is TRBV7-2 and J usage is TRBJ1-1; TCRdb returns TRBD1, unconfirmable since there is no DNA. Germline values: CDR1 SGHTA, CDR2 FQGNSA. The CDR3 is made up of 14 amino acids. Full variable domain (outside the CDR3, taken from reference TRBV7-2 and TRBJ1-1): GAGVSQSPSNKVTEKGKDVELRCDPISGHTALYWYRQSLGQGLEFLIYFQGNSAPDKSGLPSDRFSAERTGGSVSTLTIQRTQQEDSAVYLCASSPTQGFTEAFFGQGTRLTVV.

V and J are TRBV5-6 and TRBJ2-1; no DNA is available, so the TRBD1 call from TCRdb remains unchecked. Germline values: CDR1 SGHDT, CDR2 YYEEEE. The CDR3 is made up of 15 amino acids. CDR3 sequence: CASSLSDRAGYEQFF.

This chain joins TRBV7-2 and TRBJ1-5. Germline CDR1 is SGHTA and CDR2 is FQGNSA. CDR3 length: 15 residues. The CDR3 protein is CASSQELTPNQPQHF.

This sequence joins TRBV7-2 and TRBJ2-3. Germline CDR1 reads SGHTA; CDR2 reads FQGNSA. The CDR3 loop spans 16 amino acids. The CDR3 sequence: CASSFRSLTSTDTQYF.

V gene TRBV4-3 combines with J gene TRBJ2-7; the D call of TRBD1 rests on TCRdb alone, since no DNA is present to check it. The length of the CDR3 is 13 residues. In germline, CDR1 is LGHNA, CDR2 YSLEER. The chain's CDR3 is CASSQEGGYEQYF.

The chain's CDR3 is CASSETLNGVQLFF. The V gene is TRBV6-1, the J gene TRBJ1-4. The germline gives CDR1 MNHNS, CDR2 SASEGT. The CDR3 spans 14 residues.

The rearrangement joins TRBV7-3 to TRBJ2-7. The CDR3 runs 13 residues. CDR1 is SGHTA and CDR2 is FQGTGA in the germline V gene. CDR3 region: CASRPQVSYEQYF.

V gene TRBV7-2 combines with J gene TRBJ2-2; TCRdb selects TRBD1, and the lack of DNA leaves this call unchecked. The length of the CDR3 is 15 residues. Looked up from germline, CDR1 is SGHTA and CDR2 is FQGNSA. CDR3 loop: CASSTLYEGGGELFF.

V is TRBV24-1 and J is TRBJ1-1; TCRdb returns TRBD1, unconfirmable since there is no DNA. The V gene's germline CDR1 is KGHDR and CDR2 SFDVKD. The CDR3 consists of 16 residues. The CDR3 loop is CATSDGRGGRRTEAFF.

The chain combines TRBV7-9 with TRBJ2-3; without DNA, the TCRdb call of TRBD2 cannot be checked. Germline assignment: CDR1 SEHNR and CDR2 FQNEAQ (reference sequence). CDR3 length: 16 amino acids. The CDR3 sequence is CASSPAGLAGSDTQYF.

This chain joins TRBV20-1 and TRBJ1-1; checking the TCRdb D call of TRBD1 is not possible without DNA. Germline V gene data show CDR1 as DFQATT and CDR2 as SNEGSKA (reference sequence). The CDR3 is made up of 13 amino acids. CDR3 sequence reads: CSAIRTANTEAFF.

The chain joins TRBV5-1 to TRBJ1-1; TCRdb's D gene call, TRBD1, goes unchecked for lack of DNA. The CDR3 is made up of 13 amino acids. Germline CDR1 is SGHRS and CDR2 is YFSETQ. CDR3 amino acids: CANSHTSQTGAFF.